There are a few counts of the clone carrying this T cell receptor beta chain. This sample stems from a study of identical twins. TCRdb used MiXCR to reprocess the 5' RACE reads, holding one entry per CDR3 protein. This table has about 530,000 distinct CDR3 sequences, around 24% appearing once. Separately, the same data were catalogued under a study of yellow fever vaccine responses in identical twins.

Material for sequencing was CD4+ T cells sorted from blood. This TCR was recovered from a woman under 30 in good health.

CDR3 sequence: CSATEGNTEAFF. CDR3 bases: TGCAGTGCTACTGAGGGAAACACTGAAGCTTTCTTT. This chain uses TRBV20-1 with TRBJ1-1; D remains ambiguous. This CDR3 has 12 residues. V shed 4 bases and J shed 2 bases, with 8 bases lying between them. Germline V gene lookup returns CDR1 DFQATT and CDR2 SNEGSKA (reference sequence).